A selection of T cell receptor beta chains follows, all from one sample in a study of OX40 agonist ivuxolimab in advanced cancers. Some clones are missing from TCRdb's copy, which holds only in-frame ones; the method was immunoSEQ multiplex PCR. The table lists under 150,000 clones, about nine tenths of them singletons. Here the sequenced sample was CD4+ or CD8+ T cells sorted from blood, taken in a trial of the OX40 agonist ivuxolimab. The receptors here all came from an adult with an advanced solid tumor such as melanoma, head and neck, liver or kidney cancer. Both conserved end residues are part of each CDR3. D genes are given only for firm matches. Not all rows give a size; the values are once, few, many and, for expanded clones, a class.

size	V	J	D	DNA	CDR3
NA	TRBV5-1	TRBJ2-7	NA	TGCGCCAGCAGCTTGGGGGATCTGGACGAGCAGTACTTC	CASSLGDLDEQYF
NA	TRBV5-1	TRBJ1-2	TRBD1	TGCGCCAGCAGCGTGGACAGGGGATTGCAGGGCTACACCTTC	CASSVDRGLQGYTF
NA	TRBV30	TRBJ2-3	TRBD2	TGTGCCTGGAGAGTCGCACTAGCGGGAACGGAGGGTTGGGCAGATACGCAGTATTTT	CAWRVALAGTEGWADTQYF
NA	TRBV5-1	TRBJ1-1	TRBD1	TGCGCCAGCAGCTTGGCGACAGGGGTGCCCACTGAAGCTTTCTTT	CASSLATGVPTEAFF
NA	TRBV28	TRBJ1-5	NA	TGTGCCAGCATCAAAGGGGGGGCTGGCAATCAGCCCCAGCATTTT	CASIKGGAGNQPQHF
NA	TRBV6-5	TRBJ1-4	NA	TGTGCCAGCAGTCAACCAGGGACACTAAAACTGTTTTTT	CASSQPGTLKLFF
NA	TRBV6-1	TRBJ2-7	NA	TGTGCCAGCAGTGGCGGAGGCCGCTACGAGCAGTACTTC	CASSGGGRYEQYF
NA	TRBV13	TRBJ2-7	TRBD1	TGTGCCAGCAGTCCGATTGCCGGGACAGGGCTCTACGAGCAGTACTTC	CASSPIAGTGLYEQYF
NA	TRBV18	TRBJ1-5	TRBD1	TGTGCCAGCTCACCACCGATCGGACAGGGTGCGCAGCCCCAGCATTTT	CASSPPIGQGAQPQHF
once	TRBV6-5	TRBJ2-6	NA	TGTGCCAGCAGTCGAATATCTGGGGCCAACGTCCTGACTTTC	CASSRISGANVLTF
NA	TRBV2	TRBJ2-7	NA	TGTGCCAGCAGTGTCCAGAACGAGCAGTACTTC	CASSVQNEQYF
NA	TRBV5-8	TRBJ1-5	NA	TGTGCCAGCAGCTTGCTGGGGGCGCCTTTTCAGCCCCAGCATTTT	CASSLLGAPFQPQHF
NA	TRBV18	TRBJ2-2	TRBD2	TGTGCCAGCTCATCCCAACTAGCGGTAGTCACCGGGGAGCTGTTTTTT	CASSSQLAVVTGELFF
NA	TRBV4-3	TRBJ2-1	TRBD2	TGCGCCAGCTCCGGACTAGCGGGAGGGCAGGGTGAGCAGTTCTTC	CASSGLAGGQGEQFF
NA	TRBV2	TRBJ2-1	NA	TGTGCCAGCAGTGAGGAGGAAAGCTCCTACAATGAGCAGTTCTTC	CASSEEESSYNEQFF
NA	TRBV7-2	TRBJ1-1	NA	TGTGCCAGCAGGACCGACAGAAACACTGAAGCTTTCTTT	CASRTDRNTEAFF
NA	TRBV10-3	TRBJ2-1	TRBD2	TGTGCCATCAGTGAGGGGTTAGCGGGAGGTCGGCTTCTCAATGAGCAGTTCTTC	CAISEGLAGGRLLNEQFF
NA	TRBV5-1	TRBJ2-7	NA	TGCGCCAGCAGCGACGTAGTCTCCTACGAGCAGTACTTC	CASSDVVSYEQYF
few	TRBV27	TRBJ2-7	NA	TGTGCCAGCGCCCCAGGGAGTATCGCCTACGAGCAGTACTTC	CASAPGSIAYEQYF
NA	TRBV9	TRBJ2-1	NA	TGTGCCAGCACTCAAGCGAGCTCCTACAATGAGCAGTTCTTC	CASTQASSYNEQFF
NA	TRBV10-2	TRBJ1-1	TRBD1	TGCGCCACCCGACTACAGGGGATGAACACTGAAGCTTTCTTT	CATRLQGMNTEAFF
NA	TRBV14	TRBJ1-2	NA	TGTGCCAGCAGCCCGGGGGCCCTCTATGGCTACACCTTC	CASSPGALYGYTF
NA	TRBV30	TRBJ2-2	TRBD2	TGTGCCTCAGCGGGAGTAACCGGGGAGCTGTTTTTT	CASAGVTGELFF
NA	TRBV5-8	TRBJ1-4	NA	TGTGCCAGCAGCTTGGGGGCAGGAAAAAATGAAAAACTGTTTTTT	CASSLGAGKNEKLFF
NA	TRBV28	TRBJ1-1	NA	TGTGCCAGCAGGATACAGACCAACACTGAAGCTTTCTTT	CASRIQTNTEAFF
NA	TRBV19	TRBJ2-1	TRBD2	TGTGCCAGTAGTATCGGGGGGACTACCAACTACAATGAGCAGTTCTTC	CASSIGGTTNYNEQFF
few	TRBV27	TRBJ1-1	NA	TGTGCCAGCAGCCAGGACTCGCGAGGGATCACTGAAGCTTTCTTT	CASSQDSRGITEAFF
NA	TRBV9	TRBJ2-5	NA	TGTGCCAGCACGACAGACGCTGGAGGGGAGACCCAGTACTTC	CASTTDAGGETQYF
NA	TRBV28	TRBJ2-1	NA	TGTGCCAGCAGTTTAGATTCCGGGGCTAGCTCCTACAATGAGCAGTTCTTC	CASSLDSGASSYNEQFF
NA	TRBV18	TRBJ1-1	TRBD1	TGTGCCAGCTCACTGACAGGGTGGGACACTGAAGCTTTCTTT	CASSLTGWDTEAFF
NA	TRBV28	TRBJ2-1	NA	TGTGCCAGCAGACCCCCAAACATGAGCAATGAGCAGTTCTTC	CASRPPNMSNEQFF
NA	TRBV21-1	TRBJ2-7	NA	TGTGCCAGCAGCAGGCCGCGGGAGGAATCCTACGAGCAGTACTTC	CASSRPREESYEQYF
NA	TRBV28	TRBJ2-1	TRBD2	TGTGCCAGCAGTTCTTTACCCGGACTAGCGGGAGTCCTGGAGCAGTTCTTC	CASSSLPGLAGVLEQFF
NA	TRBV5-1	TRBJ2-7	NA	TGCGCCAGCAGCCTAGGACTCCCGACAAACTACGAGCAGTACTTC	CASSLGLPTNYEQYF
NA	TRBV5-1	TRBJ2-1	NA	TGCGCCAGCAGCTTCTTAGCGGATAGCTCCTACAATGAGCAGTTCTTC	CASSFLADSSYNEQFF
NA	TRBV9	TRBJ2-3	TRBD2	TGTGCCAGCAGCGTAGAGGGGTGGACTAGCGGAAGCACAGATACGCAGTATTTT	CASSVEGWTSGSTDTQYF
few	TRBV7-9	TRBJ2-2	NA	TGTGCCAGCTCTCCTAGCGAGGTGTATAGGGAGCTGTTTTTT	CASSPSEVYRELFF
NA	TRBV28	TRBJ2-1	TRBD2	TGTGCCAGCACCTCCGGTCCAGCGGGGGAGCGGTTCTTC	CASTSGPAGERFF
NA	TRBV11-2	TRBJ2-5	TRBD1	TGTGCCAGCAGCGGGAGGGGACAGGGGAGGATGGAGACCCAGTACTTC	CASSGRGQGRMETQYF
few	TRBV7-2	TRBJ2-1	TRBD2	TGTGCCAGCTCGGGGAGGGCTGGCTACAATGAGCAGTTCTTC	CASSGRAGYNEQFF
few	TRBV28	TRBJ1-5	TRBD1	TGTGCCAGCAGCCGAGGGGGCTGGCAGCCCCAGCATTTT	CASSRGGWQPQHF
NA	TRBV28	TRBJ2-1	NA	TGTGCCAGCACTTACGACGGATACAATGGGCAGTTCTTC	CASTYDGYNGQFF
NA	TRBV19	TRBJ1-4	NA	TGTGCCAGTAGTACCCTCGGAGCGGGAAATGAAAAACTGTTTTTT	CASSTLGAGNEKLFF
NA	TRBV28	TRBJ1-2	NA	TGTGCCAGCAGTTTAAGACAGATCTATGGCTACACCTTC	CASSLRQIYGYTF
NA	TRBV11-2	TRBJ2-1	TRBD1	TGTGCCAGCAGGTATACAGGGGATGAGCAGTTCTTC	CASRYTGDEQFF
NA	TRBV11-1	TRBJ1-1	NA	TGTGCCAGCAGCTTTCGACAGGTCACTGAAGCTTTCTTT	CASSFRQVTEAFF
NA	TRBV7-8	TRBJ1-2	TRBD1	TGTGCCAGCAGCACCAGACAGGGGGTAAACTATGGCTACACCTTC	CASSTRQGVNYGYTF
NA	TRBV6-5	TRBJ2-7	NA	TGTGCCAGCAGCAGTAGCCCCGGGGGCTACGAGCAGTACTTC	CASSSSPGGYEQYF
NA	TRBV28	TRBJ2-6	NA	TGTGCCAGCAGGGGGGCCGGACATTACTCCTCTGGGGCCAACGTCCTGACTTTC	CASRGAGHYSSGANVLTF